Reported below is one TCR beta chain. The antigen remains unidentified. The data were obtained in a study of OX40 agonist ivuxolimab in advanced cancers. Findings and caveats of the study: Part of the nonresponder group also had normalized T-cell clonal expansion that was low. Researchers report that CD8+ T cells had, on average, more expanded clones than CD4+.

Trimming cost V 4 bases and J 7 bases; bases outside gene matches: 10. CDR1 is SGHVS, CDR2 FNYEAQ, per germline. The CDR3 runs 16 residues. Clones were read by immunoSEQ multiplex PCR, and TCRdb kept only the in-frame ones, dropping some. The sample gives around 27,000 clones, roughly nine tenths of which show up once; 24% is in the top ten. This specimen was CD4+ or CD8+ T cells sorted from blood, taken in a trial of the OX40 agonist ivuxolimab. The chain carries TRBV7-6 and TRBJ2-1; 10 bases map to TRBD2. The source is an adult with an advanced solid tumor such as melanoma, head and neck, liver or kidney cancer. The CDR3 spells CASSSSSLAGTNEQFF. DNA of the CDR3: TGTGCCAGCAGCTCGTCTTCACTAGCGGGGACTAATGAGCAGTTCTTC.